This T cell receptor (beta chain) emerged from a study of blood T cells in healthy people across ages. A word on this clonotype: The antigen is not known.

Those donating, healthy Caucasian individuals from Russia, were aged roughly 6 to 90. A sample-barcoded 5' primer and a J-beta primer mix were used in a second PCR of roughly 7 to 11 cycles. TCRdb processed the 5' RACE reads anew with MiXCR; each CDR3 protein has one entry. The table has 700,000 to 950,000 distinct CDR3 sequences, roughly 64% seen once. Findings and caveats of the study: Observed TCR beta diversity per million T cells went down as age went up. This fall followed a roughly linear course with age. It was not known whether donors were CMV positive (a possible confounder of expanded clonotype changes).

The TCR originated in a man aged 25-40 years in good health. The specimen sequenced was blood.

In DNA form, the CDR3 reads TGCAGTGGACAGGGGGGTGGCAATCAGCCCCAGCATTTT. Translation: CSGQGGGNQPQHF. V usage is TRBV20-1 and J usage is TRBJ1-5; TRBD1 matches at 9 bases. The ends lost 7 bases at V and 2 bases at J; junction bases unmatched: 3. This CDR3 contains 13 residues. Germline lookup yields CDR1 DFQATT and CDR2 SNEGSKA (reference sequence).